This T cell receptor (beta chain) originates from a study of cytomegalovirus exposure and HLA in healthy donors. V lost 3 bases, J lost 8 bases, and 10 bases stayed unmatched. This CDR3 spans 15 amino acids. Germline V gene lookup returns CDR1 SNHLY and CDR2 FYNNEI. The PCR was carried out with 60 Vbeta primers and 13 Jbeta primers. The protocol was immunoSEQ multiplex PCR, while the TCRdb copy is restricted to in-frame clones and leaves out a portion. The table records under 120,000 clones, roughly 78% of them present only once. This clone was observed a few times. The sequence came from a woman in her thirties or forties in good health and CMV-seronegative. The rearrangement joins TRBV2 to TRBJ2-1; TRBD1 matches 7 bases. The sequenced material came from PBMCs. The CDR3 sequence: CASSERGPAMYEQFF. CDR3 in DNA: TGTGCCAGCAGTGAGAGGGGGCCGGCTATGTATGAGCAGTTCTTC.